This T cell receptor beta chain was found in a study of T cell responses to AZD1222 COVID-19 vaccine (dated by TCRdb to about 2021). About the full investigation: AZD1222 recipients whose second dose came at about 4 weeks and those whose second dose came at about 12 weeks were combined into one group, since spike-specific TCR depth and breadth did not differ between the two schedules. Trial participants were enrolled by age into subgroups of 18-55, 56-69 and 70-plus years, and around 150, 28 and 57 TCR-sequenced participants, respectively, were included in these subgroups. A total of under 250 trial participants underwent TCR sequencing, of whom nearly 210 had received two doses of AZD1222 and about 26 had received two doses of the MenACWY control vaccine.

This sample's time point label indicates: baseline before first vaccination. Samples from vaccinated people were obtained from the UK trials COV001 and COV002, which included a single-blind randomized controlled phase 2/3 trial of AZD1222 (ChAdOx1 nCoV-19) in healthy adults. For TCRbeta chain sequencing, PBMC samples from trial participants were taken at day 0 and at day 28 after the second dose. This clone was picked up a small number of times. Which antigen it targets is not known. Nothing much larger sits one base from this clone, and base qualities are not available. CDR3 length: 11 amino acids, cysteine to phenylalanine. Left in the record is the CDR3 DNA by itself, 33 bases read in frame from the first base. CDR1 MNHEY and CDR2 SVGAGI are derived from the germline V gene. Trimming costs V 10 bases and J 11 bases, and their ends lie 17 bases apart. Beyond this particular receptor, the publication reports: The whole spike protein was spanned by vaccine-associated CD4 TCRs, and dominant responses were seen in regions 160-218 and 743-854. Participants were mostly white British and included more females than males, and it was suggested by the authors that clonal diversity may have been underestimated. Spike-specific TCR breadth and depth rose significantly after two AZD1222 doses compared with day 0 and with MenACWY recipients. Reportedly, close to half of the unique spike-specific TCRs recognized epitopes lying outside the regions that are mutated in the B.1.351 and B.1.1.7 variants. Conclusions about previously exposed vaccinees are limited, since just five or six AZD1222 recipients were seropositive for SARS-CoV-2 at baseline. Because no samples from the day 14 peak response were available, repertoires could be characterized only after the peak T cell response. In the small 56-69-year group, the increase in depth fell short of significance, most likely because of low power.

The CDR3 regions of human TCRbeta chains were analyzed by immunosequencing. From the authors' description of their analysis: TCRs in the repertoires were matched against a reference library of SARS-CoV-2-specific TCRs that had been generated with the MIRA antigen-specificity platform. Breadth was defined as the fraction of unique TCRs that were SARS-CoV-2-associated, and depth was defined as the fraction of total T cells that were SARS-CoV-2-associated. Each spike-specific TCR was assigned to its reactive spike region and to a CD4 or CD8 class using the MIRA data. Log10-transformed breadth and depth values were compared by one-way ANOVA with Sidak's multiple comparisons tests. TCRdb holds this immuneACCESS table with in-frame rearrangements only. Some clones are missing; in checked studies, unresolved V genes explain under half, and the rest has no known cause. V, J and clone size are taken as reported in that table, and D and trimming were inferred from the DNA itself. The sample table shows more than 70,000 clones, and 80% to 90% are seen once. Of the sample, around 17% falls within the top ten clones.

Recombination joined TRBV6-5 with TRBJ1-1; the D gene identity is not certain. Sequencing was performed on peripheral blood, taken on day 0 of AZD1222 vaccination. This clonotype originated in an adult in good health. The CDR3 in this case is CATSLGLGAFF. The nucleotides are TGTGCCACCTCCTTGGGGTTGGGGGCTTTCTTT.